In this sample, the clone carrying this TCR beta chain turned up a few times. Its matching antigen is unknown. This CDR3 is built from 14 residues. In germline, CDR1 is DFQATT, CDR2 SNEGSKA (reference sequence). The V end lost 3 bases, the J end lost 1 base, and 7 bases lay between the germline ends. This sample was taken from a study of response to subunit inactivated influenza vaccine. Study results and caveats: Each seasonal flu vaccination may recruit only limited new T cells, authors suggested.

TCRdb analysed the RT-PCR reads with MiXCR anew, one entry per CDR3 protein. The data show roughly 650,000 distinct CDR3 sequences, 15% to 17% seen once. This chain connects TRBV20-1 to TRBJ2-6; D perhaps matches TRBD2 (5 bases). The source is a man aged 45-65 years who received an inactivated influenza vaccine. Sequencing used PBMCs from blood, obtained 11 to 12 days after vaccination. The CDR3 DNA sequence: TGCAGTGCTAGTCCGGGGTCTGGGGCCAACGTCCTGACTTTC. This codes for CSASPGSGANVLTF.